The entry below describes one T cell receptor beta chain. This CDR3 spans 14 amino acids. V was shortened by 10 bases and J by 6 bases, with 21 bases between the two germline ends. From germline, CDR1 is SNHLY and CDR2 FYNNEI. The data stem from a study of shared clonotypes between healthy human individuals. Profiling relied on immunoSEQ multiplex PCR, and the TCRdb table lists in-frame clones only, not all of them. The repertoire holds approximately 2,300,000 clones, with around 92% as singletons. What was sequenced was naive CD4+ T cells from PBMCs. The sample's subset: CD45RA+ positively selected. The chain carries TRBV2 and TRBJ1-1, with D unclear. This TCR came from a man younger than 35 in good health. Some clones in this sample may be carry-over from other donors' samples. The CDR3 sequence is CATEDVTTLPEAFF. As DNA, the CDR3 is TGTGCCACCGAGGATGTGACGACGCTTCCTGAAGCTTTCTTT.